This T cell receptor (beta chain) came from a study of regulatory T cells in long-lasting Graves disease. The time point: newly diagnosed GD, antithyroid drugs for less than 3 months. PBMC-derived RNA was used for the TCR library. Many counts were recorded for this clonotype. Its antigen is as yet unknown. For TCR beta, libraries came from iRepertoire HTBI primers and Arm-PCR of CDR3 regions. Each CDR3 protein is one row after TCRdb ran MiXCR on the multiplex PCR reads. The profile shows hundreds of thousands of distinct CDR3 sequences, around 12% of them singletons. Study-level results: Patients with persistent Graves' had lower TCR diversity than newly diagnosed patients. Patients with persistent disease shared 2,700 or so public clonotypes, outpacing the 966 shared by new patients.

V was cut by 8 bases and J by 0 bases, with 17 bases left in between. The V gene's germline CDR1 is MNHNS and CDR2 SASEGT. The length of the CDR3 is 16 residues. This same sample was also taken into another study, of T cells in Graves' hyperthyroidism and ophthalmopathy. As that study records: In validation, the model predicted ophthalmopathy. These predictions came a median about 6.2 months before onset.

The TCR originated in a woman under 40 with Graves disease. This rearrangement joins TRBV6-1 to TRBJ2-1; D is tentatively TRBD1 or TRBD2 (5 bases each). Specimen: peripheral blood mononuclear cells (PBMCs), collected at new diagnosis, from a patient treated with antithyroid drugs. CDR3 protein: CASCPDGTFSYNEQFF. DNA for the CDR3: TGTGCCAGCTGTCCCGACGGGACCTTCTCCTACAATGAGCAGTTCTTC.